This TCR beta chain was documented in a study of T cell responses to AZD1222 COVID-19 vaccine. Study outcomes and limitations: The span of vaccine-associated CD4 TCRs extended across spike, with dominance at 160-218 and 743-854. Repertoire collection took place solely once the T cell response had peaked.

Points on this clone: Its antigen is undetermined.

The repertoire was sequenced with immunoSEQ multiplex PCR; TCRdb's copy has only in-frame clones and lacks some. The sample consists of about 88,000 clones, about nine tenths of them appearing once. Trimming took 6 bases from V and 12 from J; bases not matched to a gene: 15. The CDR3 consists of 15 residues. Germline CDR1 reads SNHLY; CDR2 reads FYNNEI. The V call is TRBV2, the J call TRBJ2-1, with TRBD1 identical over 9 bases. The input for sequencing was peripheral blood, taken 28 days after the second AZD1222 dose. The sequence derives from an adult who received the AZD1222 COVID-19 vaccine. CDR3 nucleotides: TGTGCCAGCAGCAGCGAGGGACAGGGAAAGAAGGGGCAGTTCTTC. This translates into CASSSEGQGKKGQFF.